What follows are 16 T cell receptor beta chains derived from one specimen sequenced in a study of immune cell composition in non-small cell lung cancer. Only in-frame clones appear in the TCRdb table, and some are missing; sequencing was by immunoSEQ multiplex PCR. The sample lists several thousand clones, less than 80% seen once, with about 9.5% in the top ten. The specimen was lung tumor tissue. These receptors all stem from a human donor with non-small cell lung cancer.

The V and J genes are TRBV2 and TRBJ2-7; no reliable D call. V dropped 4 bases and J dropped 0 bases, with 10 bases sitting between them. The CDR3 spans 14 residues. Germline V CDR1 and CDR2: SNHLY, FYNNEI. This CDR3 is CASSVGSSSYEQYF. CDR3 nucleotide sequence: TGTGCCAGCAGTGTGGGCAGCAGCTCCTACGAGCAGTACTTC.

The V call is TRBV6-1, the J call TRBJ2-3, with 7 bases identical to TRBD1. This CDR3 comprises 14 residues. Germline CDR1 MNHNS, CDR2 SASEGT. V lost 7 bases, J lost 5 bases, and 9 bases stayed unmatched. DNA of the CDR3: TGTGCCAGCATTCGTAGACAGGGAGTAGATACGCAGTATTTT. Translating gives CASIRRQGVDTQYF.

This clone was counted only a few times. The chain combines TRBV9 with TRBJ1-2; 7 positions agree with TRBD1. The V segment lost 1 base and the J segment 6 bases; nucleotides outside the gene matches: 12. The CDR3 contains 16 residues. The V gene's germline CDR1 is SGDLS and CDR2 YYNGEE. The CDR3 coding sequence is TGTGCCAGCAGCGTATTTTCATCGGGAGGGGGCGATGGCTACACCTTC. This translates into CASSVFSSGGGDGYTF.

This clone has just a few counts. The chain employs TRBV5-6 and TRBJ2-7, with D maybe TRBD1 (6 bases). CDR1 and CDR2 from the germline V gene are SGHDT and YYEEEE. CDR3 length: 11 residues. V lost 4 bases, J lost 7 bases, and 9 bases lay in between. CDR3 coding DNA: TGTGCCAGCAGCAAAGGGGGTGAGCAGTACTTC. Translating it yields CASSKGGEQYF.

The chain employs TRBV4-1 and TRBJ2-5; 7 bases are a match to TRBD1. Unmatched junction bases numbered 5, after V lost 3 bases and J lost 4 bases. Germline V gives CDR1 MGHRA, CDR2 YSYEKL. The CDR3 consists of 14 residues. Written as DNA, the CDR3 is TGCGCCAGCAGCCACACAGGGGCCAGAGAGACCCAGTACTTC. Protein: CASSHTGARETQYF.

This CDR3 reads CASHASGRTGELFF. The DNA for the CDR3 is TGTGCCAGCCACGCTAGCGGGAGAACCGGGGAGCTGTTTTTT. The V gene is TRBV27, the J gene TRBJ2-2; 10 nucleotides match TRBD2. With 8 bases clipped from V and 5 bases from J, the junction kept 5 bases outside the gene matches. The CDR3 has 14 residues. Germline V gene sequence: CDR1 MNHEY, CDR2 SMNVEV (reference sequence).

The V and J genes are TRBV27 and TRBJ2-2; either TRBD1 or TRBD2 may fit D (5 bases each). Trimming pared 5 bases from V and 6 bases from J, leaving 16 bases between. CDR3 length: 15 residues. Per germline, CDR1 MNHEY and CDR2 SMNVEV (reference sequence). CDR3 residues: CASSPGVARAGELFF. In nucleotides, the CDR3 is TGTGCCAGCAGTCCCGGGGTAGCCAGGGCCGGGGAGCTGTTTTTT.

This clone was found a few times. This sequence joins TRBV11-2 and TRBJ2-7, with D perhaps TRBD2 (6 bases). Per the germline V gene, CDR1 is SGHAT and CDR2 is FQNNGV. V shed 0 bases and J shed 2 bases, with 11 bases lying between them. The CDR3 extends over 15 amino acids. CDR3 in DNA: TGTGCCAGCAGCTTAGAAGGAGGGAAACCCTACGAGCAGTACTTC. Amino acids: CASSLEGGKPYEQYF.

This chain links TRBV19 with TRBJ1-4; 8 bases match TRBD1. Germline CDR1 and CDR2: LNHDA and SQIVND (reference sequence). V gave up 6 bases and J gave up 6 bases; unmatched junction bases: 6. The CDR3 extends over 14 amino acids. In DNA, the CDR3 is TGTGCCAGTAGGGTGACAGGGGCGGATGAAAAACTGTTTTTT. Its protein is CASRVTGADEKLFF.

The chain employs TRBV5-1 and TRBJ2-1; 10 nucleotides match TRBD2. Looked up from germline, CDR1 is SGHRS and CDR2 is YFSETQ. The CDR3 totals 14 residues. V shed 4 bases, J shed 9 bases, and the junction held 7 bases outside the gene matches. The DNA for the CDR3 is TGCGCCAGCAGCCTCAGGACTAGCGGCGGTGAGCAGTTCTTC. The encoded protein is CASSLRTSGGEQFF.

This chain joins TRBV9 and TRBJ2-1, with D perhaps TRBD2 (5 bases). CDR1 and CDR2 (germline): SGDLS, YYNGEE. V gave up 0 bases and J gave up 0 bases, with 19 bases separating them. The CDR3 contains 19 residues. The DNA of the CDR3 is TGTGCCAGCAGCGTAGATATCGGACTCGCCGCAACCTCCTACAATGAGCAGTTCTTC. Translation gives CASSVDIGLAATSYNEQFF.

This chain joins TRBV19 and TRBJ2-1, with D perhaps given as TRBD1 or TRBD2 (5 bases each). The CDR3 runs to 18 residues. CDR1 and CDR2 from the germline V gene are LNHDA and SQIVND (reference sequence). V was trimmed by 6 bases and J by 4 bases, leaving 25 bases between them. CDR3 DNA: TGTGCCAGTAGCCTTACTGAGGGGCAGTTGGACATATACAATGAGCAGTTCTTC. Residues: CASSLTEGQLDIYNEQFF.

This rearrangement joins TRBV25-1 to TRBJ1-6; D call uncertain. The CDR3 has 15 amino acids. V shed 1 base and J shed 7 bases, with 11 bases lying between them. CDR1 MGHDK and CDR2 SYGVNS come from the germline V gene. The CDR3 bases are TGTGCCAGCAGTGAATTCTCAGCGGGGAATTCACCCCTCCACTTT. Protein sequence: CASSEFSAGNSPLHF.

The chain combines TRBV28 with TRBJ1-2; weak D call: TRBD1 (6 bases). This CDR3 has 13 residues. Germline V gene lookup returns CDR1 MDHEN and CDR2 SYDVKM. V lost 4 bases, J lost 4 bases, and 10 bases lay in between. The CDR3 sequence: CASSWGQGYGYTF. The CDR3 DNA is TGTGCCAGCAGTTGGGGGCAGGGCTATGGCTACACCTTC.

This chain joins TRBV30 and TRBJ2-7, with a possible D match to TRBD2 (5 bases). With 0 bases removed from V and 3 bases from J, the gap between germline ends came to 15 bases. Germline CDR1 GTSNPN, CDR2 SVGIG (reference sequence). CDR3 length equals 15 residues. The CDR3 is CAWSVGSRTLYEQYF. The DNA for the CDR3 is TGTGCCTGGAGTGTAGGGTCGAGGACTCTCTACGAGCAGTACTTC.

This clone was counted only a few times. The chain joins TRBV4-1 to TRBJ1-6, with D uncertain. The CDR3 has 12 amino acids. Deletions cut 0 bases from V and 10 bases from J, with 4 bases between. Germline V CDR1 and CDR2: MGHRA, YSYEKL. This CDR3 is CASSQERSPLHF. CDR3 nucleotide sequence: TGCGCCAGCAGCCAAGAACGGTCACCCCTCCACTTT.